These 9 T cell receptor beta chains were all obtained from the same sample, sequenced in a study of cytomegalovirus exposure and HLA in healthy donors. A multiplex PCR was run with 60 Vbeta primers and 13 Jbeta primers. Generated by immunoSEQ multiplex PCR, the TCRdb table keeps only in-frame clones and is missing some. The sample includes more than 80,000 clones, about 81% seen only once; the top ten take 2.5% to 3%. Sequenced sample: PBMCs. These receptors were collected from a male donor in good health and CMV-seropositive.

In nucleotides, the CDR3 is TGTGCCAGCAGCGACCCCGGGACATCCGACGGAGATACGCAGTATTTT. Encoded protein: CASSDPGTSDGDTQYF. The chain combines TRBV7-6 with TRBJ2-3, with TRBD1 as a possible D gene (6 bases). The germline V gene has CDR1 SGHVS and CDR2 FNYEAQ. Trimming removed 5 bases at V and 5 bases at J, with 20 bases between. The length of the CDR3 is 16 residues.

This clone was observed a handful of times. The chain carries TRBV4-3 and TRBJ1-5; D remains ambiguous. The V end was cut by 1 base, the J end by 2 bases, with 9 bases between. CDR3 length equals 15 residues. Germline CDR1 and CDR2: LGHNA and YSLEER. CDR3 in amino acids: CASSQGPGGNQPQHF. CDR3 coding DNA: TGCGCCAGCAGCCAAGGACCCGGAGGCAATCAGCCCCAGCATTTT.

The CDR3, as DNA: TGTGCCAGTAGTCCCAGAGGGGGAGAAGAGACCCAGTACTTC. Translating it yields CASSPRGGEETQYF. V is TRBV19 and J is TRBJ2-5; D might be TRBD1 (6 bases). This CDR3 comprises 14 residues. The V gene's germline CDR1 is LNHDA and CDR2 SQIVND (reference sequence). V was pared by 5 bases and J by 3 bases, with 13 bases between.

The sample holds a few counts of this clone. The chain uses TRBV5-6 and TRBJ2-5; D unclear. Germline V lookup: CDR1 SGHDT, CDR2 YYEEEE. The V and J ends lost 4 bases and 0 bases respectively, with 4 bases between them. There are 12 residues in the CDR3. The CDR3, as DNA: TGTGCCAGCAGCCAGAACCAAGAGACCCAGTACTTC. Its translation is CASSQNQETQYF.

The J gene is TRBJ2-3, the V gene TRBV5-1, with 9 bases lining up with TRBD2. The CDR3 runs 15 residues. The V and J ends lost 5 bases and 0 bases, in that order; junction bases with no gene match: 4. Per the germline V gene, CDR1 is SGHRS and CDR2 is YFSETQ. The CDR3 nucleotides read TGCGCCAGCAGATTGACTAGCGGAAGCACAGATACGCAGTATTTT. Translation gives CASRLTSGSTDTQYF.

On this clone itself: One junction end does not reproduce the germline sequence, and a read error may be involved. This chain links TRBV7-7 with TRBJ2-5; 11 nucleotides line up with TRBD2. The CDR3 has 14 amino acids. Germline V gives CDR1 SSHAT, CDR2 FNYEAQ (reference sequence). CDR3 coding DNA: TGTGCTAGCAGCTTAGCGGGGGGGACAGAGACCCAGTACTTC. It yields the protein CASSLAGGTETQYF.

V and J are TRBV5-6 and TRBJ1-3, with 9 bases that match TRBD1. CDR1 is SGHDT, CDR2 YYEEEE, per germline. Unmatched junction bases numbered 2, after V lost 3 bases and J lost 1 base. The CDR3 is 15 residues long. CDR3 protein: CASSWDRVSGNTIYF. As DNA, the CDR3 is TGTGCCAGCAGCTGGGACAGGGTGTCTGGAAACACCATATATTTT. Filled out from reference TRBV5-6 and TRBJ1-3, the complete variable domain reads DAGVTQSPTHLIKTRGQQVTLRCSPKSGHDTVSWYQQALGQGPQFIFQYYEEEERQRGNFPDRFSGHQFPNYSSELNVNALLLGDSALYLCASSWDRVSGNTIYFGEGSWLTVV.

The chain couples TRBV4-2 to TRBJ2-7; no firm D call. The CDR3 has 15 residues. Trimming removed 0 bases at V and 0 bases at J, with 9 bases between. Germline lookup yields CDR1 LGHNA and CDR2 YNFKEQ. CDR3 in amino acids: CASSQEDSSSYEQYF. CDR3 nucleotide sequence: TGTGCCAGCAGCCAAGAAGACTCGAGCTCCTACGAGCAGTACTTC.

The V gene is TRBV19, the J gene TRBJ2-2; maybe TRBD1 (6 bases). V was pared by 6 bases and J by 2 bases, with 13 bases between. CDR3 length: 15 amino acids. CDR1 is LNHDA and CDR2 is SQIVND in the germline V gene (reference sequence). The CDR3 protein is CASRPWTENTGELFF. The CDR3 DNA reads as TGTGCCAGTAGACCTTGGACAGAAAACACCGGGGAGCTGTTTTTT.